The clone carrying this T cell receptor (beta chain) was detected once. Its cognate antigen is unknown. This record belongs to a study of OX40 agonist ivuxolimab in advanced cancers. Whole-study context: Dose-escalation cases comprised hepatocellular carcinoma, melanoma, renal cell or head and neck cancer. Study-wide results and caveats: On average, CD8+ T cells showed a greater number of expanded clones than CD4+. Clonal expansion from baseline to week 6 occurred in both CD4+ and CD8+ T cells.

Assay used: immunoSEQ multiplex PCR; TCRdb lists only in-frame clones, some missing. In the table there are over 95,000 clones, 75% to 95% of which are singletons. Blood samples were obtained at baseline, cycle 4 day 1, and cycle 7 day 1. The V end was cut by 9 bases, the J end by 4 bases, with 16 bases between. The CDR3 sequence is 14 residues long. Germline V gene lookup returns CDR1 WSHSY and CDR2 SAAADI. The sequence was obtained from an adult with an advanced solid tumor such as melanoma, head and neck, liver or kidney cancer. The rearrangement joins TRBV10-2 to TRBJ1-3; D unresolved. Sequenced material: CD4+ or CD8+ T cells sorted from blood, taken in a trial of the OX40 agonist ivuxolimab. This CDR3 reads CASQGGQSGNTIYF. For the CDR3, the DNA is TGCGCCAGTCAAGGAGGGCAGTCCGGAAACACCATATATTTT.